This TCR beta chain was profiled in a study of blood T cell repertoires in COVID-19. Across the whole study: Sites in the United States, Italy and Spain provided acute and convalescent COVID-19 samples. PBMCs, B-cell-depleted T cells, or T cells were the source of the cDNA or gDNA that made up the material.

In the original analysis: Counts of nucleated cells, estimated from reference gene primer amplification, were obtained. Clones were sequenced by immunoSEQ multiplex PCR, and TCRdb holds only the in-frame ones, with some missing. Clone size and the V and J calls come from that table; the DNA yielded D and trimming. The repertoire consists of over 150,000 clones, with approximately 88% occurring once and the leading ten covering 11% to 15%. V lost 4 bases to trimming and J lost 9 bases; unmatched junction nucleotides: 6. This CDR3 contains 13 residues. The V gene's germline CDR1 is MNHEY and CDR2 SVGEGT.

The chain employs TRBV6-2 or TRBV6-3 and TRBJ2-1; 7 bases line up with TRBD2. Sequencing was carried out using peripheral blood. The TCR sequence derives from a man between 18 and 29 years old with active or convalescent COVID-19. The CDR3 loop reads CASSSRSGGEQFF. The CDR3 region has the DNA TGTGCCAGCAGTTCACGCTCGGGGGGTGAGCAGTTCTTC.